This T cell receptor (beta chain) was sequenced in a study of cytomegalovirus exposure and HLA in healthy donors. Regarding the study as a whole: An analysis that was carried out later associated 16,000 or so TCR beta sequences with HLA alleles at 0.05 false discovery rate. The study listed some 160 cytomegalovirus-associated TCR beta chains. What a later analysis reportedly showed was that an Asian-associated ancestry cluster had fewer N-insertions than the roughly 670-donor mean.

PCR used 60 Vbeta primers and 13 Jbeta primers. Clones were read by immunoSEQ multiplex PCR, and TCRdb kept only the in-frame ones, dropping some. The sample shows 90,000 or so clones, 80% of them seen only once. Germline trimming cut 3 bases from V and 5 bases from J; bases unmatched to any gene: 6. The CDR3 contains 14 residues. CDR1 and CDR2 (germline): SGHAT, FQDESV (reference sequence). At least ten counts were recorded for this clone. Its target is unknown. Sequencing used PBMCs. This rearrangement joins TRBV11-1 to TRBJ1-2, with 7 bases that match TRBD1. The source is a man between 50 and 59 years old in good health and CMV-seropositive. CDR3 DNA: TGTGCCAGCAGCTTGACAGGGATGGAGTATGGCTACACCTTC. It is translated as CASSLTGMEYGYTF.